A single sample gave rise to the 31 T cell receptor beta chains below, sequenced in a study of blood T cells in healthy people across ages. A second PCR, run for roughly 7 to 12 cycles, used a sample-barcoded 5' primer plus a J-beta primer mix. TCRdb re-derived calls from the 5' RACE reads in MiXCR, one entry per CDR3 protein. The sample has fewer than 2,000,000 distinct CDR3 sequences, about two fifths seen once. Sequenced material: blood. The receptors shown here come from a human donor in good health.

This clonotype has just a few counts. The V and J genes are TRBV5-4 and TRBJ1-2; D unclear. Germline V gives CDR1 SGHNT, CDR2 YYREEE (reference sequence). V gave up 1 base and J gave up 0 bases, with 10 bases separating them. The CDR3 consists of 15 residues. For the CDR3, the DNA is TGTGCCAGCAGCTTGCGTGGCCTTGCTAACTATGGCTACACCTTC. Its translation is CASSLRGLANYGYTF.

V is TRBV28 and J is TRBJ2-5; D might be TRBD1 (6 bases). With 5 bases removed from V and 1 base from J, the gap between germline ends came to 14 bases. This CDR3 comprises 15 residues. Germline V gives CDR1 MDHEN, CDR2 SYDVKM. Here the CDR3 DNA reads TGTGCCAGCAGTGACAGGCAGGAGAGCCAAGAGACCCAGTACTTC. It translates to CASSDRQESQETQYF.

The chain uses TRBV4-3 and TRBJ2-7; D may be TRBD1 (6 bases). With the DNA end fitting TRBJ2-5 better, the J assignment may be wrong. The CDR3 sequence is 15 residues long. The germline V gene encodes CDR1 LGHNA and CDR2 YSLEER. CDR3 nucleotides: TGCGCCAGCAGCCTTCAACAGGGAGCCCATGAGACCCAGTACTTC. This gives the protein CASSLQQGAHETQYF.

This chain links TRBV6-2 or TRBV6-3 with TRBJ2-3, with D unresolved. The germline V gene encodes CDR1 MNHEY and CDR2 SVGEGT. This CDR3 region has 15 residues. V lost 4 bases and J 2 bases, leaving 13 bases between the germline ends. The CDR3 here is CASSFTRRPTDTQYF. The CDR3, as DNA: TGTGCCAGCAGTTTTACAAGGAGACCCACAGATACGCAGTATTTT.

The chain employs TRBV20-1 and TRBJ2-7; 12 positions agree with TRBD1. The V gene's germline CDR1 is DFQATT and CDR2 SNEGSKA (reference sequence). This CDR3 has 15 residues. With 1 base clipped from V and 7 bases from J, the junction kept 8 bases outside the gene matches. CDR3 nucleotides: TGCAGTGCTAGAGTCGGGGACAGGGGGCGAGGGGAGCAGTACTTC. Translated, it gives CSARVGDRGRGEQYF.

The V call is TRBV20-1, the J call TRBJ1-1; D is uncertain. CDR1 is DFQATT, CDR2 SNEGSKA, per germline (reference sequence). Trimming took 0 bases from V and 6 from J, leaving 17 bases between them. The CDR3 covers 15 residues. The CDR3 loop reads CSARDPGFFVPEAFF. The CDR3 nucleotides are TGCAGTGCTAGAGACCCGGGGTTTTTCGTCCCTGAAGCTTTCTTT.

CDR3 loop: CASSHRGTYEQYF. The CDR3 region has the DNA TGTGCCAGCAGCCACAGGGGAACCTACGAGCAGTACTTC. This chain joins TRBV7-9 and TRBJ2-7, with 7 bases aligning to TRBD1. Germline V gene sequence: CDR1 SEHNR, CDR2 FQNEAQ (reference sequence). The CDR3 has 13 amino acids. The junction had 3 bases not matched to a gene; V was cut back by 5 bases and J by 2 bases.

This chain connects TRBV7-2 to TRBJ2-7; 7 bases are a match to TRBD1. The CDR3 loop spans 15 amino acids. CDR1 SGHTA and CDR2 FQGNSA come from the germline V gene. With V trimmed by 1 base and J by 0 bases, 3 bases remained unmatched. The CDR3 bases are TGTGCCAGCAGCTTAGAGGGGGCGAGCTCCTACGAGCAGTACTTC. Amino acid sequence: CASSLEGASSYEQYF. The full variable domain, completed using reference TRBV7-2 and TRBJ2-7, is GAGVSQSPSNKVTEKGKDVELRCDPISGHTALYWYRQSLGQGLEFLIYFQGNSAPDKSGLPSDRFSAERTGGSVSTLTIQRTQQEDSAVYLCASSLEGASSYEQYFGPGTRLTVT.

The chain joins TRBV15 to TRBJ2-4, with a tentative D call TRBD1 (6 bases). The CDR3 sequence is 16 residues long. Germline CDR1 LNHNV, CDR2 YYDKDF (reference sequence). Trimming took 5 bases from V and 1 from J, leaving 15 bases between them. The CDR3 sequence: CATSAQDTGAKNIQYF. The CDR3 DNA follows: TGTGCCACCAGCGCCCAAGATACAGGGGCCAAAAACATTCAGTACTTC. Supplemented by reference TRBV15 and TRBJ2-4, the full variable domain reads DAMVIQNPRYQVTQFGKPVTLSCSQTLNHNVMYWYQQKSSQAPKLLFHYYDKDFNNEADTPDNFQSRRPNTSFCFLDIRSPGLGDTAMYLCATSAQDTGAKNIQYFGAGTRLSVL.

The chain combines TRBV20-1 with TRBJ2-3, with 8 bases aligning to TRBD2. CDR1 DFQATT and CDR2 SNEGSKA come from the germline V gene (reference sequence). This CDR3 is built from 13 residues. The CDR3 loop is CGLRGGGTDTQYF. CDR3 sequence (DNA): TGCGGACTTCGGGGGGGCGGCACAGATACGCAGTATTTT.

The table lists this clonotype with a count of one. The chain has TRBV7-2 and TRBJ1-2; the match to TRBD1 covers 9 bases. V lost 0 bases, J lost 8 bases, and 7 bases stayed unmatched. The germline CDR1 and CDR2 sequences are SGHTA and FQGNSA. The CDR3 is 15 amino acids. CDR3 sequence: CASSLAGGTGTGYTF. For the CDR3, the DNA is TGTGCCAGCAGCTTAGCTGGAGGGACAGGGACCGGCTACACCTTC.

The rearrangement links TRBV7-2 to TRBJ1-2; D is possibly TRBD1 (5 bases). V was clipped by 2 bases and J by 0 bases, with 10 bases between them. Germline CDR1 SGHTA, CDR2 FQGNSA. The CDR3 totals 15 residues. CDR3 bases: TGTGCCAGCAGCTTATCAGGGCCCCCTAACTATGGCTACACCTTC. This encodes CASSLSGPPNYGYTF.

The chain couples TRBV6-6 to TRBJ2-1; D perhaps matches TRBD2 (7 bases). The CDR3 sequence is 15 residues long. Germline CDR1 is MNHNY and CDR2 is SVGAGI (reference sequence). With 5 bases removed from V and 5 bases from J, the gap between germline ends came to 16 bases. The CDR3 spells CASSRGGAGDNEQFF. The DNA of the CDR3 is TGTGCCAGCAGTCGTGGGGGGGCCGGGGACAATGAGCAGTTCTTC.

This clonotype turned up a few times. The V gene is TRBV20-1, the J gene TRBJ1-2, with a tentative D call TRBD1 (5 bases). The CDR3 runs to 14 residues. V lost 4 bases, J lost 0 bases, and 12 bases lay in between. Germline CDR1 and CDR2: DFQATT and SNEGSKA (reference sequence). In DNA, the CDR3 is TGCAGTGCTACCCCTCGGGGGTCTAACTATGGCTACACCTTC. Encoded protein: CSATPRGSNYGYTF.

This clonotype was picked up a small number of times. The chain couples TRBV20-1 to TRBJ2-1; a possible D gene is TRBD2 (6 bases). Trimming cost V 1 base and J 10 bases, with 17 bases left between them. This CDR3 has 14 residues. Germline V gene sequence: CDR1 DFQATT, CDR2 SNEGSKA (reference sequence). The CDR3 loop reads CSARAISGVREQFF. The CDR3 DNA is TGCAGTGCTAGAGCCATTTCGGGGGTAAGGGAGCAGTTCTTC.

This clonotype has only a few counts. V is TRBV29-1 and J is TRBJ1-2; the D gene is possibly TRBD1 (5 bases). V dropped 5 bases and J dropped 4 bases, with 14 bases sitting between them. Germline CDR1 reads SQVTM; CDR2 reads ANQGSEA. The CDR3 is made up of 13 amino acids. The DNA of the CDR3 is TGCAGCGTTAGTGACAGAGTTACCTATGGCTACACCTTC. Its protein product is CSVSDRVTYGYTF. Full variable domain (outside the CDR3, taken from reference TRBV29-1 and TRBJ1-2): SAVISQKPSRDICQRGTSLTIQCQVDSQVTMMFWYRQQPGQSLTLIATANQGSEATYESGFVIDKFPISRPNLTFSTLTVSNMSPEDSSIYLCSVSDRVTYGYTFGSGTRLTVV.

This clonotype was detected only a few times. CDR3 nucleotide sequence: TGCAGTGCCCCACCAGGGAAGGAGACCCAGTACTTC. Translating gives CSAPPGKETQYF. V usage is TRBV20-1 and J usage is TRBJ2-5; perhaps TRBD1 as D (5 bases). The CDR3 sequence is 12 residues long. V was trimmed by 6 bases and J by 5 bases, leaving 13 bases between them. Germline V gives CDR1 DFQATT, CDR2 SNEGSKA (reference sequence).

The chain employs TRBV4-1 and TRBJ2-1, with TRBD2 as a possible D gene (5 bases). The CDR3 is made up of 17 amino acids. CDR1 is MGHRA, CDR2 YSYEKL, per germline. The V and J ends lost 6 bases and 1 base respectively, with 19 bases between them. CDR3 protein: CASRNDLALQSYNEQFF. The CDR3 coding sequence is TGCGCCAGCAGGAACGACTTAGCGCTTCAATCCTACAATGAGCAGTTCTTC.

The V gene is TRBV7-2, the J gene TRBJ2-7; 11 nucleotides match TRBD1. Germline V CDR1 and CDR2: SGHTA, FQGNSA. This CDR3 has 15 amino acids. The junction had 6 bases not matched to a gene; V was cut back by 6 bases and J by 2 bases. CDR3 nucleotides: TGTGCCAGCAGGGGGGGGACAGGGGGACCCTACGAGCAGTACTTC. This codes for CASRGGTGGPYEQYF.

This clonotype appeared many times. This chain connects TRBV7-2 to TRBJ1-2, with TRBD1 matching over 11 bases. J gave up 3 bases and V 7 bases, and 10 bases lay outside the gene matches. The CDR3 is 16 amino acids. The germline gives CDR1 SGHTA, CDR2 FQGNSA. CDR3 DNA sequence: TGTGCCAGCAACCAACCAAGGACAGGGGGCCACTATGGCTACACCTTC. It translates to CASNQPRTGGHYGYTF.

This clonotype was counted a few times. The CDR3 spells CASRIDPETQYF. The CDR3 DNA is TGTGCCAGCAGAATCGACCCGGAGACCCAGTACTTC. The V and J genes are TRBV28 and TRBJ2-7, with no clear D. Near its end, the DNA agrees better with TRBJ2-5, so the J call may be wrong. CDR1 and CDR2 from the germline V gene are MDHEN and SYDVKM. This CDR3 is 12 amino acids long.

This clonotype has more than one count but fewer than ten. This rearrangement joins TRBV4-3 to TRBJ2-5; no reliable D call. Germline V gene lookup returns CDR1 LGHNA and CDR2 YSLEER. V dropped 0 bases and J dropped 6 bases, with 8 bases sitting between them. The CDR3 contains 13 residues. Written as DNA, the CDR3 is TGCGCCAGCAGCCAAGATCATGGGAAGACCCAGTACTTC. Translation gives CASSQDHGKTQYF.

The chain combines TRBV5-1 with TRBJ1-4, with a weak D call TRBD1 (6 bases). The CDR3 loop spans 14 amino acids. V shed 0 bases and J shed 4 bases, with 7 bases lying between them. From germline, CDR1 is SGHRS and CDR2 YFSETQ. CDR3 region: CASSLGGHNEKLFF. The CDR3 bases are TGCGCCAGCAGCTTGGGGGGGCATAATGAAAAACTGTTTTTT.

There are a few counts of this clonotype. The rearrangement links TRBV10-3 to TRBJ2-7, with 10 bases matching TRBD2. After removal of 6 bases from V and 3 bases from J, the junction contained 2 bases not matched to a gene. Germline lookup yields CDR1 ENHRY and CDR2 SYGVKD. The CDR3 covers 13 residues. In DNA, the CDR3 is TGTGCCATCAGGGGACTAGCGAACTACGAGCAGTACTTC. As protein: CAIRGLANYEQYF.

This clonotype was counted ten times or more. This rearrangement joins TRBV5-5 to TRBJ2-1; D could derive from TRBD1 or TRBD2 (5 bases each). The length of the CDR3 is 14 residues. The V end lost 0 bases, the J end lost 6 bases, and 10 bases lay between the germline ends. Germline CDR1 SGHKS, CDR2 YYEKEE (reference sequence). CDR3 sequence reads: CASSLAGPSNEQFF. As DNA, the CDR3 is TGTGCCAGCAGCTTGGCGGGACCCAGCAATGAGCAGTTCTTC.

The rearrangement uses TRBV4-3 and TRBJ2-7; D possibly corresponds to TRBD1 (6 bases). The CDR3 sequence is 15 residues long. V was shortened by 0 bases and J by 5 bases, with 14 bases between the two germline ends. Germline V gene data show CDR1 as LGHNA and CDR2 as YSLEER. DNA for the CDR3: TGCGCCAGCAGCCAAGAGGCGACAGGTTGGGACGAGCAGTACTTC. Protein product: CASSQEATGWDEQYF.

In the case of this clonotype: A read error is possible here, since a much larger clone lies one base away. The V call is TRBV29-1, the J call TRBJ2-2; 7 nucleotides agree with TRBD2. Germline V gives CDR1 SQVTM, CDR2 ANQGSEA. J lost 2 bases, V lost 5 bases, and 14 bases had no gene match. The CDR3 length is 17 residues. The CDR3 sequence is CSVLGGFSTSNTGELFF. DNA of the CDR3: TGCAGCGTTTTGGGGGGGTTTTCAACATCCAACACCGGGGAGCTGTTTTTT.

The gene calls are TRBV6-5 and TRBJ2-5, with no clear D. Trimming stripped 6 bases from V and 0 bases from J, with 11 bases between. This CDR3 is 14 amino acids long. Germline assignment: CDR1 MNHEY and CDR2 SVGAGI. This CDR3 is CASSPRHYQETQYF. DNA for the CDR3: TGTGCCAGCAGCCCCAGACACTACCAAGAGACCCAGTACTTC.

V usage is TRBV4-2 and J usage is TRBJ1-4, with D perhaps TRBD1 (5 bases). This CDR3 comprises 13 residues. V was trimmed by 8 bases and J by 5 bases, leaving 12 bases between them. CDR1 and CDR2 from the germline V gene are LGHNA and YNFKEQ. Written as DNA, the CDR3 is TGTGCCAGCCGGCCCCGGGGCAATGAAAAACTGTTTTTT. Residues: CASRPRGNEKLFF.

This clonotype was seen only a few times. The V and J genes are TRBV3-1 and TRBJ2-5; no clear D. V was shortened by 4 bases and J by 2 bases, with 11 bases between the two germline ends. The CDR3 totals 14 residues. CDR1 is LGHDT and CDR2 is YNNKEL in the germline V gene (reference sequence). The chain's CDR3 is CASSLSRMQETQYF. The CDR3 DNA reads TGTGCCAGCAGCCTGAGCAGGATGCAAGAGACCCAGTACTTC.

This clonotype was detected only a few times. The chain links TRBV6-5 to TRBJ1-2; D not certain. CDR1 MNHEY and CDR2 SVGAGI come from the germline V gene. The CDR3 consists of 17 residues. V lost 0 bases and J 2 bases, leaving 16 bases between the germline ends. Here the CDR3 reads CASSYSDDTYRNYGYTF. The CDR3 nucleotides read TGTGCCAGCAGTTACTCGGATGATACTTATCGAAACTATGGCTACACCTTC.